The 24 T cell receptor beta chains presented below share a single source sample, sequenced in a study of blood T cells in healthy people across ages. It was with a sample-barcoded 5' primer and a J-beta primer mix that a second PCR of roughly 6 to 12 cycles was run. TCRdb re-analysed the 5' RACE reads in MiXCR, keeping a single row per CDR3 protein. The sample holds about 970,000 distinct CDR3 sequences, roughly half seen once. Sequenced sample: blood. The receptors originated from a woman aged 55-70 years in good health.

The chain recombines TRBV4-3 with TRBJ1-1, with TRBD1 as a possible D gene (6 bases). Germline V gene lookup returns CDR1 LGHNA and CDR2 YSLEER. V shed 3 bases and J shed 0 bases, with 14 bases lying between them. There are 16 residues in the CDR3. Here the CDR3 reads CASSQGTGTMNTEAFF. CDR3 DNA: TGCGCCAGCAGCCAGGGGACCGGGACAATGAACACTGAAGCTTTCTTT.

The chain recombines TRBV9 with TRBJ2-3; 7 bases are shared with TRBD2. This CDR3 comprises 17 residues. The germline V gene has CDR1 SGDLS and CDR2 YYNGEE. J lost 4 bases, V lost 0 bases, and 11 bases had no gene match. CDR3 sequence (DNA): TGTGCCAGCAGCGTAGTAACCCCTAGCGGTGGGGCAGATACGCAGTATTTT. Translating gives CASSVVTPSGGADTQYF.

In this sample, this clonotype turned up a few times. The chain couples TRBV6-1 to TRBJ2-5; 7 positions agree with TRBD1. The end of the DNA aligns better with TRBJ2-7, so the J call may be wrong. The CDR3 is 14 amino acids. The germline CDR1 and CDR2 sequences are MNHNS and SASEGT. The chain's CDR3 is CASSTGTEAYEQYF. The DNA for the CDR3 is TGTGCCAGTTCGACCGGGACAGAAGCCTACGAGCAGTACTTC.

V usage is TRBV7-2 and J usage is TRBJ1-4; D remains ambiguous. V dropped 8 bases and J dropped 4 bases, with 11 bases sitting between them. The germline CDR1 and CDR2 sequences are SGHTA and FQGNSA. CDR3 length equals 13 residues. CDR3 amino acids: CASRRRDNEKLFF. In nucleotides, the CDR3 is TGTGCCAGCCGTCGTCGCGATAATGAAAAACTGTTTTTT.

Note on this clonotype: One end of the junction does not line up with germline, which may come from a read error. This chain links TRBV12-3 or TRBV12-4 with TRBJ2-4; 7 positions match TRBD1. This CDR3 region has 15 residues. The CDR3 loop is CASTTAGTDKNIRYF. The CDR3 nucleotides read TGTGCCAGCACCACAGCTGGGACAGACAAAAACATTCGGTACTTC.

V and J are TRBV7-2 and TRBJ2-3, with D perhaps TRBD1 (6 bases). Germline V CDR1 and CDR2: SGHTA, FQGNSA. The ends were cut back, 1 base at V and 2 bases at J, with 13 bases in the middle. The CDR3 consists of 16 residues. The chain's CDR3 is CASSLDRAGVTDTQYF. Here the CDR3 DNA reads TGTGCCAGCAGCTTAGACAGGGCAGGGGTCACAGATACGCAGTATTTT. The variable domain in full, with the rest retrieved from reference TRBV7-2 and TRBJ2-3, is GAGVSQSPSNKVTEKGKDVELRCDPISGHTALYWYRQSLGQGLEFLIYFQGNSAPDKSGLPSDRFSAERTGGSVSTLTIQRTQQEDSAVYLCASSLDRAGVTDTQYFGPGTRLTVL.

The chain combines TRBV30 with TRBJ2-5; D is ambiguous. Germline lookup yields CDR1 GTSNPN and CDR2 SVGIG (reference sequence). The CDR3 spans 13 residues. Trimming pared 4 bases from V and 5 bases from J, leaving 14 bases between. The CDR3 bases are TGTGCCTGGACGTCGCTAAACTCGGAGACCCAGTACTTC. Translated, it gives CAWTSLNSETQYF.

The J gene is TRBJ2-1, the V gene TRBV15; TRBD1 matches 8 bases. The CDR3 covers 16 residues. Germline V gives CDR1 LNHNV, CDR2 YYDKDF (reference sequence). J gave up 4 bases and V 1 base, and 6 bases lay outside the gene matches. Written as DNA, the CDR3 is TGTGCCACCAGCAGAGGGACAGGGAAGGGGTACAATGAGCAGTTCTTC. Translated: CATSRGTGKGYNEQFF.

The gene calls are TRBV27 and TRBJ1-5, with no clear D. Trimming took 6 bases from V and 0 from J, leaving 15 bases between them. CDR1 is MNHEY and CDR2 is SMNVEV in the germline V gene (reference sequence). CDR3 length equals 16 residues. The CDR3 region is CASSARASYSNQPQHF. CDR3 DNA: TGTGCCAGCAGCGCCCGGGCGTCATATAGCAATCAGCCCCAGCATTTT.

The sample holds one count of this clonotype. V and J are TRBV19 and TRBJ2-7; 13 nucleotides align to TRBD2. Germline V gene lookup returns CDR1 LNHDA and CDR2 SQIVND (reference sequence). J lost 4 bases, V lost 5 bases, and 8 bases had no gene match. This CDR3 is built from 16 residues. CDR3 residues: CASSPRTSGSQYEQYF. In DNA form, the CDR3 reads TGTGCCAGTAGTCCTCGGACTAGCGGGAGTCAGTACGAGCAGTACTTC.

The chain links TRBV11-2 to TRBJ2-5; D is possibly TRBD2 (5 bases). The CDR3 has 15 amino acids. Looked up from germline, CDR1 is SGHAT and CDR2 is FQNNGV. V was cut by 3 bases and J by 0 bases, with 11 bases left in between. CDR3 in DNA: TGTGCCAGCAGCTTCCGAGGGCGAAACCAAGAGACCCAGTACTTC. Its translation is CASSFRGRNQETQYF.

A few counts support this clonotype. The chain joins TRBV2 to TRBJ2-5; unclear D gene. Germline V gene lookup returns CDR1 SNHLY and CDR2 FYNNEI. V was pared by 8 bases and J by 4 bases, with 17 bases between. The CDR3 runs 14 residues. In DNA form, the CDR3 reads TGTGCCAGCCCTTGGGCACTTCAAGGAGAGACCCAGTACTTC. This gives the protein CASPWALQGETQYF.

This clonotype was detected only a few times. The DNA for the CDR3 is TGTGCCAGCAGTGAACAGCGGACTAATGGCTACACCTTC. This translates into CASSEQRTNGYTF. The V gene is TRBV25-1, the J gene TRBJ1-2; D gene ambiguous. This CDR3 has 13 amino acids. Trimming removed 2 bases from V and 6 bases from J, with 10 bases in between. From germline, CDR1 is MGHDK and CDR2 SYGVNS.

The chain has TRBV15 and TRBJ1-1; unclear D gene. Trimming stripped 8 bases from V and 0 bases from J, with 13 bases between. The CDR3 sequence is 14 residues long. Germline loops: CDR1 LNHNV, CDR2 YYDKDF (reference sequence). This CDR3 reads CATGEGRMNTEAFF. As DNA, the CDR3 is TGTGCCACCGGGGAGGGCCGCATGAACACTGAAGCTTTCTTT.

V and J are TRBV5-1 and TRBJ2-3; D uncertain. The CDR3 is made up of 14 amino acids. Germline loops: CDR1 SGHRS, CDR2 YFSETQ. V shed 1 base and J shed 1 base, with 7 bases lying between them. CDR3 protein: CASSLSDRTDTQYF. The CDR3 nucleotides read TGCGCCAGCAGCTTGAGCGACCGCACAGATACGCAGTATTTT.

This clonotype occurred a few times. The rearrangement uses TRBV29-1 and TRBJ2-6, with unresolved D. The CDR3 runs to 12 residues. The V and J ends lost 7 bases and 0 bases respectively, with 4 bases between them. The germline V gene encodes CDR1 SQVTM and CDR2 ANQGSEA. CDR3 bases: TGCAGCGCACTCTCTGGGGCCAACGTCCTGACTTTC. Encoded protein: CSALSGANVLTF.

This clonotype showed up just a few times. CDR3 sequence reads: CSVDIAYPDTQYF. The CDR3 region has the DNA TGCAGCGTGGACATCGCTTATCCAGATACGCAGTATTTT. The chain employs TRBV29-1 and TRBJ2-3; weak D call: TRBD1 (5 bases). V lost 6 bases, J lost 4 bases, and 14 bases lay in between. Germline values: CDR1 SQVTM, CDR2 ANQGSEA. This CDR3 is built from 13 residues.

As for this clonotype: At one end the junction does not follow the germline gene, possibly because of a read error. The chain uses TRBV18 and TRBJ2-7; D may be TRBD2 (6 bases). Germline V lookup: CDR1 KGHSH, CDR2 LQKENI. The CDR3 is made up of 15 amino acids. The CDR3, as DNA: TGTGCCAACTCACCATCCGGGGGATTAGCCTACGAGCAGTACTTC. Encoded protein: CANSPSGGLAYEQYF.

CDR3 bases: TGCAGCGTGTGGACTAGCGGGAGGGCAAACAATGAGCAGTACTTC. Translating gives CSVWTSGRANNEQYF. The rearrangement joins TRBV29-1 to TRBJ2-7, with 15 bases lining up with TRBD2. Germline lookup yields CDR1 SQVTM and CDR2 ANQGSEA. V dropped 6 bases and J dropped 7; count of bases not matched to a gene: 10. This CDR3 has 15 residues.

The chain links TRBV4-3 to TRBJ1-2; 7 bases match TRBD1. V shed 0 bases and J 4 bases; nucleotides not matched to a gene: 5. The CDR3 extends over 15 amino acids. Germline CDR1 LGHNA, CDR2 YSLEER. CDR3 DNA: TGCGCCAGCAGCCAAGATTGGGGACAGCCCTATGGCTACACCTTC. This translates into CASSQDWGQPYGYTF.

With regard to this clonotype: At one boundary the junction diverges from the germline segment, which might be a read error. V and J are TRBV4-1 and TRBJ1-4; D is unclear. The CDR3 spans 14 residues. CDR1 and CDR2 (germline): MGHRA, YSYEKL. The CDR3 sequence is CASMPFATNEKPFF. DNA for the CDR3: TGCGCCAGCATGCCGTTTGCAACTAATGAAAAACCGTTTTTT.

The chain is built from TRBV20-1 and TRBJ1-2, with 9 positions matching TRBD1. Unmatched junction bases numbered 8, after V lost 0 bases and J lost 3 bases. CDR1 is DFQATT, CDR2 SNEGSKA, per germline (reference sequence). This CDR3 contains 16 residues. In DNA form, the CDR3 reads TGCAGTGCTAGAGATAGGGTGGGACAGGGCCACTATGGCTACACCTTC. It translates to CSARDRVGQGHYGYTF.

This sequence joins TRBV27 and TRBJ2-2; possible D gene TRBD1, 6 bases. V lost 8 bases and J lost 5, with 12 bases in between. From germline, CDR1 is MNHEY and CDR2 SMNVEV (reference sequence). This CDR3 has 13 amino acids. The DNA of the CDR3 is TGTGCCAGCCGGATTCAGGGGACCGGGGAGCTGTTTTTT. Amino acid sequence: CASRIQGTGELFF.

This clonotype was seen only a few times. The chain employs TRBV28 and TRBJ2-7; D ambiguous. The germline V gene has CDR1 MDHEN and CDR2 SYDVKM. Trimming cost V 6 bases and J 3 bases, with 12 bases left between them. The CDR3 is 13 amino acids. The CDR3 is CASSPDLLYEQYF. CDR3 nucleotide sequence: TGTGCCAGCAGCCCTGATCTACTCTACGAGCAGTACTTC.